This TCR beta chain stems from a study of naive and memory T cell subsets (dated by TCRdb to about 2017). Notes on the research overall: In the figure summarizing the skin biopsy and whole blood samples, approximately ten blood donors, 7 tuberculin skin test biopsies and 3 saline control biopsies were reported. Usually PCR2 was run as a SYBR Green qPCR and stopped at a set threshold, although low-input samples could use end-point PCR (roughly 6 cycles) instead.

The V end gives up 2 bases and the J end 5 bases, leaving 4 bases in the junction not matched to a gene. Including the terminal cysteine and phenylalanine, the CDR3 comprises 13 residues. Here the CDR3 DNA is all that survives: 39 bases in frame from base 1. The germline V gene (reference sequence) gives CDR1 as DFQATT and CDR2 as SNEGSKA. This clonotype was picked up a small number of times. It has no known antigen specificity. No base quality information exists; no much larger clone differs at one position. The study described a robust, sensitive protocol for amplifying, sequencing and analyzing TCRs, using 3' ligation of a UMI-containing oligonucleotide to TCR cDNA. Whole blood analysis involved drawing about 2.3 ml of peripheral blood from adult healthy volunteers into Tempus tubes and then extracting RNA following the manufacturer's instructions. Total RNA was treated with RQ1 DNase, without cell sorting, prior to reverse transcription, with an input of about 1 to 1000 ng being targeted. Libraries were prepared from skin biopsies and whole blood so that pipeline robustness could be tested in samples in which T cells form a minority population.

Here is what the overall study found, with its caveats: The RNA-based method was acknowledged as potentially sensitive to TCR transcript changes with T cell activation and differentiation.

The library was built by means of 5' RACE. The ligated cDNA was amplified in four rounds of PCR with nested alpha and beta constant region primers together with the SP2 primer. For the blood and skin samples, TCR RNA was reverse transcribed with SuperScript IV using primers for the alpha and beta constant regions. Using T4 RNA ligase 1, an oligonucleotide carrying both the Illumina SP2 primer and a UMI was ligated onto the 3' end of the cDNA. The 12-nucleotide UMI consisted of two random hexamers with an eight-base spacer between the hexamers to prevent hairpin formation. From the second PCR onward, TCR alpha and beta chain libraries were processed separately, and dual indexing was applied for multiplexing. After pooling, the indexed libraries were analyzed by capillary electrophoresis and sequenced on either an Illumina MiSeq or NextSeq. PhiX DNA at about 4.5-7% was added to the libraries to raise base diversity and improve cluster recognition. Per the authors' processing: UMIs were extracted from read 2 by Demultiplexor and combined with the TCR sequence from read 1, and reads were split according to sample indices. V and J genes and V-J junctions were identified by Decombinator, which gave every TCR a five-part identifier that included V and J deletions. UMIs were used by Collapsinator to correct sequencing errors and PCR amplification heterogeneity, so that a UMI-based abundance was obtained for each TCR. CDR3Translator turned identifiers into nucleotide sequence, translated that sequence into amino acids, and pulled out CDR3 regions based on terminal motifs. After normalization to the amount of input RNA, error-corrected alpha and beta TCR counts from blood and skin were compared. The public sequencing data were trimmed at Q25 with fastp and processed into clonotypes with MiXCR by TCRdb, which kept only in-frame beta chains. Each entry merges the rows of one CDR3 protein and shows their most common DNA and genes. Clone size and V and J calls follow TCRdb, not the original study. The sample yields 50,000 to 60,000 distinct CDR3 sequences; 7.6% were counted once. Just over 9.5% of the sample is taken by the ten largest.

This sequence uses TRBV20-1 and TRBJ1-1, with 8 middle bases fitting TRBD1. The TCR was taken from a female donor in good health. This receptor has the CDR3 CSARQGARTEAFF. The bases are TGCAGTGCTAGACAGGGGGCGAGGACTGAAGCTTTCTTT.